This T cell receptor (beta chain) appears in the sequencing data of a study of untreated major depressive disorder. The donors were all European-descended. CD4+ T cell purity was typically 90% to 95%. Worth noting for this clone: Its specificity is unknown.

Deletions cut 4 bases from V and 12 bases from J, with 19 bases between. CDR1 is SGHRS, CDR2 YFSETQ, per germline. The length of the CDR3 is 13 residues. The repertoire was sequenced with immunoSEQ multiplex PCR; TCRdb's copy has only in-frame clones and lacks some. The sample contains 10,000 to 15,000 clones, 80% to 95% of which appear only once. Study outcomes and limitations: Findings may not generalize because the study sample was small. Depressed patients' CD4+ T cells carried increased TRBV05-01 (Vbeta 5.1) usage versus control CD4+ T cells.

Specimen: CD4+ T cells from PBMCs. The clonotype comes from a woman aged 25-40 years with major depressive disorder. The chain links TRBV5-1 to TRBJ1-1; D is uncertain. CDR3: CASSRDTPGWTFF. CDR3 sequence (DNA): TGCGCCAGCAGCCGTGACACCCCGGGGTGGACTTTCTTT.